Each of the 2 T cell receptor beta chains below was sequenced from the same sample in a study of T cell repertoires in cytomegalovirus infection. MiXCR, applied by TCRdb to the reads, yields one record per CDR3 protein. The sample has nearly 450,000 distinct CDR3 sequences, approximately 31% seen once. Sequences were obtained from PBMCs. These receptors were collected from a human donor in good health (CMV status not recorded). Some clones in this sample may be carry-over from other donors' samples.

The chain recombines TRBV30 with TRBJ2-2, with a possible D match to TRBD2 (5 bases). This CDR3 comprises 17 residues. Trimming left V 0 bases short and J 3 bases short, with 17 bases between. The germline CDR1 and CDR2 sequences are GTSNPN and SVGIG (reference sequence). The CDR3 DNA reads as TGTGCCTGGAGTGTAGGGCGGACTCTTGAGTACACCGGGGAGCTGTTTTTT. Protein product: CAWSVGRTLEYTGELFF.

Concerning this clonotype: This may be a read error: a much more frequent sequence differs by one nucleotide. A read error is likely, as this CDR3 ends without the conserved phenylalanine or tryptophan. The V call is TRBV7-2, the J call TRBJ2-7, with no clear D. The germline CDR1 and CDR2 sequences are SGHTA and FQGNSA. V dropped 1 base and J dropped 2 bases, with 12 bases sitting between them. The CDR3 is made up of 15 amino acids. CDR3 sequence reads: CASSLGNSRAYEQYL. The CDR3 nucleotides read TGTGCCAGCAGCTTAGGAAATTCAAGGGCCTACGAGCAGTACTTA.